This TCR beta chain was sequenced in a study of vaccination effects on CD4 cells after COVID-19. Turning to the study itself: Two doses of either BNT162b2 or mRNA-1273 were given to each participant. From a couple of convalescent patients, samples were taken 16 days and one week before vaccination. Study conclusions and caveats: In convalescents, spike-reactive clones (those seen post-vaccine) were mainly new vaccine-induced clones.

Some clones are missing from TCRdb's copy, which holds only in-frame ones; the method was immunoSEQ multiplex PCR. The sample holds under 55,000 clones, approximately 72% seen once. For this clone: Its antigen remains unknown.

Expansion of antigen-specific CD4+ T cells with viral peptide pools was carried out by the ViraFEST assay before sequencing. After around nine days in culture, the CD4+ T cells were isolated. The individual was infected with SARS-CoV-2 between March and December 2020, as confirmed by PCR. The culture medium for 2 million or so PBMC per well included approximately 10 IU/ml IL-2 and around 10 ug/ml peptides. Deletions cut 1 base from V and 9 bases from J, with 13 bases between. The CDR3 runs to 14 residues. Germline V gives CDR1 LNHNV, CDR2 YYDKDF (reference sequence). This TCR derives from a human donor who had a prior SARS-CoV-2 infection. Sequenced here: CD4+ T cells from PBMCs cultured with a peptide pool, sampled before COVID-19 vaccination. V and J are TRBV15 and TRBJ2-1; D is unresolved. CDR3 nucleotides: TGTGCCACCAGCAGAGCTCTAGATCCAGCTGAGCAGTTCTTC. This translates into CATSRALDPAEQFF.